The source of this TCR beta chain is a study of shared clonotypes between healthy human individuals (dated by TCRdb to 2018 to 2020). Regarding the complete study: A couple of women and three men aged 18 to 49 years were included in the cohort. For each donor, CD4 naive and CD4 memory were each given three plates, CD8 naive was given two plates, and CD8 memory was given one plate. To estimate repertoire size and how much clonotypes are shared between individuals, the study performed deep sequencing of blood TCR repertoires from a handful of healthy adults. To increase sequencing depth and limit assay-specific biases, TCR repertoire library preparation and sequencing were carried out by different laboratories using diverse techniques. Between about 0.8 and 8.9 billion PBMCs per donor were obtained by leukapheresis.

The CDR3, from cysteine to phenylalanine, totals 18 residues. Only the CDR3 portion is preserved as DNA: 54 bases, with reading frame beginning at the first base. V lost 1 base and J lost 4 bases; the stretch between them is 21 bases long. The germline V gene yields SGHTA for CDR1 and FQGNSA for CDR2. TCR CDR3 regions were amplified from genomic DNA by multiplex PCR using the deep immunoSEQ assay. Extracted genomic DNA from each cell subset was spread evenly across all wells of several immunoSEQ 96-well plates, with each plate serving as a replicate. For sorted subsets, 150 to 250 ng genomic DNA, equal to tens of thousands of T cell genomes, was loaded into each replicate PCR. Purified libraries were quantified with a Qubit 3.0 fluorometer, sized on a Bioanalyzer 2100, and re-quantified with the KAPA Library Quantification kit. Every immunoSEQ 96-well plate was sequenced on a separate single-read 150-cycle Illumina NextSeq 550 flow cell. The original pipeline was this. Because the immunoSEQ output included only junctional sequences and no quality scores, the filtering could not be the same as the filtering used for full-length reads. Sequences were annotated with PyIR, a Python wrapper for IgBLAST v1.9, using IMGT germline references to assign V/J genes and CDR3. Reads were removed for weak V/J assignments (E-value above 1e-6), missing CDR3, stop codons, out-of-frame junctions, or ambiguous translated residues. V3J clonotypes were defined as sequences sharing the same inferred V gene, J gene, and CDR3 amino acid sequence. Percentage overlap between repertoires was computed as shared unique clonotypes divided by the size of the smaller repertoire. Repertoire richness was assessed with RTK rarefaction, the Chao1 estimator, and Recon v2.1 estimates of unobserved clonotypes. For all TCRbeta clonotypes obtained by the gDNA method from four donors, generation probabilities were computed with OLGA. TCRdb took over this immuneACCESS table, retaining in-frame rearrangements with V and J assigned. Such tables are incomplete; in checked studies, under half of the missing clones stem from an unresolved V gene, and the remainder is unexplained. The V and J calls and the clone size are those of that table, but D and trimming were determined from the DNA. For this sample the table gives around 1,900,000 clones, of which about 93% were detected only once. The ten largest clones capture more than 1.5% of the sample.

In the case of this clone: There is no known antigen for this receptor. No qualities accompany the bases; no much larger clone lies one base away.

Points the paper makes about the study in general: Sampling was restricted to blood, and TCR repertoires in tissue are likely to differ from TCR repertoires in blood. Compared with non-shared clonotypes, the clonotypes found in all four sorted-subset donors had higher generation probabilities. The small number of donors limited the genetic and exposure-history diversity represented. Across a handful of donors, roughly 5.1% of naive CD4, approximately 3.6% of naive CD8, approximately 2.5% of memory CD4, and 0.3% to 0.45% of memory CD8 clonotypes were shared. Naive subsets generally had larger estimated clonotype richness than memory subsets did. Incomplete sequencing was indicated by rarefaction of sorted-subset datasets, despite the large sequencing depth. Pairwise subsampling indicated that sequencing depth was expected to affect the degree of clonotype sharing among donors.

For the CD8 naive samples, CD45RO-negative cells were positively selected for CCR7, yielding a CD45RA+CCR7+ population from which TemRA cells were excluded. The donors were healthy, HIV-negative adults who had no recently reported acute infections or vaccinations. Only Caucasian adults living in Nashville, Tennessee, USA were represented among the donors. Blood was obtained by leukapheresis, after which PBMCs were separated by Ficoll-Histopaque density gradient centrifugation and cryopreserved in liquid nitrogen vapor phase. Analytical flow cytometry was used to check the purity and quantity of every magnetically sorted T cell population. Each sorted fraction had its genomic DNA isolated and then quantified by UV absorbance on a Nanodrop 2000c.

This TCR derives from a man aged 18 to 29 in good health. Some clones in this sample may be carry-over from other donors' samples. The chain uses TRBV7-2 and TRBJ2-3; TRBD1 could be the D gene, as 6 bases match. Sequenced: naive CD8+ T cells from PBMCs. What this sample's cell subset or site label stands for: CD45RA+CCR7+. In nucleotides, the sequence is TGTGCCAGCAGCTTAGACCCCCCGGCGGCCAGGGGCCCAGATACGCAGTATTTT. It is translated as CASSLDPPAARGPDTQYF.